The 21 T cell receptor beta chains listed next were all sequenced from one sample in a study of graft-versus-host responses after intestinal transplantation. Using immunoSEQ multiplex PCR, the repertoire was profiled, and TCRdb retains in-frame clones only, with some absent. The sample has 55,000 to 70,000 clones; around nine tenths are singletons. The sequencing used PBMCs, collected roughly 120 days after intestinal transplantation. The receptors were sampled from a human patient who received an intestinal transplant, so some T cells may come from the graft donor.

The chain links TRBV7-9 to TRBJ2-7; TRBD1 is a possible D gene (6 bases). Germline CDR1 and CDR2: SEHNR and FQNEAQ (reference sequence). The CDR3 totals 13 residues. V dropped 10 bases and J dropped 4 bases, with 17 bases sitting between them. The CDR3, as DNA: TGTGCCACCACAAGGCAGGGGAGATACGAGCAGTACTTC. Encoded protein: CATTRQGRYEQYF.

The chain couples TRBV6-5 to TRBJ2-7, with D perhaps assigned TRBD1 or TRBD2 (5 bases each). V shed 5 bases and J shed 0 bases, with 14 bases lying between them. The CDR3 extends over 15 amino acids. The germline V gene has CDR1 MNHEY and CDR2 SVGAGI. CDR3 bases: TGTGCCAGCAGTGGCCACCGGGACGGCTCCTACGAGCAGTACTTC. This encodes CASSGHRDGSYEQYF.

J is TRBJ2-2 and V is TRBV19; D uncertain. Germline V gives CDR1 LNHDA, CDR2 SQIVND (reference sequence). Trimming cost V 3 bases and J 3 bases, with 14 bases left between them. The CDR3 is 16 residues long. The CDR3 bases are TGTGCCAGTAGTATGGTCGGTTACAGATACACCGGGGAGCTGTTTTTT. Translating it yields CASSMVGYRYTGELFF.

V and J are TRBV6-5 and TRBJ2-2; D is perhaps TRBD2 (7 bases). V lost 0 bases, J lost 4 bases, and 9 bases lay in between. CDR1 MNHEY and CDR2 SVGAGI come from the germline V gene. The CDR3 extends over 15 amino acids. The CDR3 DNA sequence: TGTGCCAGCAGTTACTCGGGGGGGCTCACCGGGGAGCTGTTTTTT. This translates into CASSYSGGLTGELFF.

V usage is TRBV5-4 and J usage is TRBJ2-3, with 9 nucleotides matching TRBD2. Losses at the gene ends were 0 bases for V and 1 base for J; bases not matched to a gene: 0. CDR3 length: 15 residues. Germline-derived CDR1 and CDR2 are SGHNT and YYREEE (reference sequence). The CDR3 DNA is TGTGCCAGCAGCTTGGTAGCGGGGGGCACAGATACGCAGTATTTT. Protein: CASSLVAGGTDTQYF.

The chain joins TRBV11-2 to TRBJ2-1; D may be TRBD1 (6 bases). The CDR3 is made up of 18 amino acids. V lost 1 base and J lost 4, with 20 bases in between. Germline loops: CDR1 SGHAT, CDR2 FQNNGV. The CDR3 loop reads CASSLGYIARGLYNEQFF. In DNA form, the CDR3 reads TGTGCCAGCAGCTTAGGGTACATCGCCAGGGGTCTTTACAATGAGCAGTTCTTC.

The rearrangement links TRBV15 to TRBJ2-1; TRBD1 might be the D (6 bases). This CDR3 spans 15 amino acids. Germline V lookup: CDR1 LNHNV, CDR2 YYDKDF (reference sequence). Trimming cost V 3 bases and J 4 bases, with 13 bases left between them. CDR3 loop: CATSSDRNLYNEQFF. CDR3 in DNA: TGTGCCACCAGCAGCGACAGGAATTTGTACAATGAGCAGTTCTTC.

The chain couples TRBV4-1 to TRBJ2-3; 10 nucleotides match TRBD2. The length of the CDR3 is 17 residues. The V and J ends lost 0 bases and 6 bases, in that order; junction bases with no gene match: 9. Germline CDR1 reads MGHRA; CDR2 reads YSYEKL. The CDR3 region is CASSQDGSGGAYDTQYF. CDR3 bases: TGCGCCAGCAGCCAAGATGGGAGCGGGGGGGCGTATGATACGCAGTATTTT.

The chain couples TRBV9 to TRBJ1-3; D call uncertain. The CDR3 loop spans 15 amino acids. V was trimmed by 3 bases and J by 0 bases, leaving 10 bases between them. The germline V gene encodes CDR1 SGDLS and CDR2 YYNGEE. This CDR3 reads CASSAHPSSGNTIYF. The CDR3 nucleotides read TGTGCCAGCAGCGCCCACCCCAGCTCTGGAAACACCATATATTTT.

The DNA for the CDR3 is TGTGCCAGCAGCTTGGCGGGAACTGGGATTTCACCCCTCCACTTT. Its translation: CASSLAGTGISPLHF. The genes are TRBV5-4 and TRBJ1-6; D call uncertain. Per the germline V gene, CDR1 is SGHNT and CDR2 is YYREEE (reference sequence). The CDR3 consists of 15 residues. Trimming took off 0 bases at V and 9 bases at J, with 13 bases between the two ends.

This sequence joins TRBV18 and TRBJ1-2; a possible D gene is TRBD1 (6 bases). The germline V gene encodes CDR1 KGHSH and CDR2 LQKENI. The CDR3 is made up of 14 amino acids. Trimming shortened V by 1 base and J by 3 bases, and 9 bases separated the two germline ends. The DNA of the CDR3 is TGTGCCAGCTCACCACAAGCAGGGGACTATGGCTACACCTTC. Protein sequence: CASSPQAGDYGYTF.

The chain combines TRBV11-2 with TRBJ1-5; a possible D gene is TRBD1 (5 bases). The CDR3 runs to 17 residues. Between the trimmed V and J ends, which lost 1 base and 2 bases, there was a span of 15 bases. Germline values: CDR1 SGHAT, CDR2 FQNNGV. The CDR3 region is CASSLGKGFIGNQPQHF. The CDR3 bases are TGTGCCAGCAGCTTAGGGAAGGGGTTCATCGGCAATCAGCCCCAGCATTTT.

The J gene is TRBJ1-1, the V gene TRBV6-5; no reliable D call. The germline V gene encodes CDR1 MNHEY and CDR2 SVGAGI. V lost 9 bases to trimming and J lost 4 bases, with 15 bases between them. The CDR3 totals 13 residues. The chain's CDR3 is CASEGPRGTEAFF. Written as DNA, the CDR3 is TGTGCCAGTGAGGGTCCCCGAGGCACTGAAGCTTTCTTT.

Here the CDR3 DNA reads TGTGCCACCAGCGACGACAGGGGCGGAACAGATACGCAGTATTTT. Translation: CATSDDRGGTDTQYF. The chain employs TRBV15 and TRBJ2-3; 8 bases are shared with TRBD1. The CDR3 has 15 residues. Per the germline V gene, CDR1 is LNHNV and CDR2 is YYDKDF (reference sequence). Unmatched junction bases numbered 7, after V lost 5 bases and J lost 3 bases.

The V gene is TRBV19, the J gene TRBJ2-3; TRBD2 agrees at 14 bases. J was trimmed by 1 base and V by 5 bases; bases with no gene match: 5. Germline lookup yields CDR1 LNHDA and CDR2 SQIVND (reference sequence). The CDR3 spans 17 residues. The CDR3 here is CASSPRTSGGRTDTQYF. CDR3 coding DNA: TGTGCCAGTAGTCCAAGGACTAGCGGGGGGCGCACAGATACGCAGTATTTT.

This rearrangement joins TRBV4-1 to TRBJ1-6, with 9 bases lining up with TRBD1. After removal of 1 base from V and 18 bases from J, the junction contained 13 bases not matched to a gene. The CDR3 has 15 residues. The germline V gene has CDR1 MGHRA and CDR2 YSYEKL. For the CDR3, the DNA is TGCGCCAGCAGCCAAGGGGGGACAGGGATGGAAAGTCACCACTTT. Translated, it gives CASSQGGTGMESHHF.

V usage is TRBV4-1 and J usage is TRBJ1-5; D gene ambiguous. The CDR3 contains 15 residues. Deletions cut 0 bases from V and 3 bases from J, with 9 bases between. Germline CDR1 reads MGHRA; CDR2 reads YSYEKL. The CDR3 DNA is TGCGCCAGCAGCCAAGATTATGGCGTCAATCAGCCCCAGCATTTT. Encoded protein: CASSQDYGVNQPQHF.

This chain links TRBV5-1 with TRBJ2-5; the D gene could be TRBD1 or TRBD2 (6 bases each). The last part of the DNA fits TRBJ2-7 better; the J call may be wrong. From germline, CDR1 is SGHRS and CDR2 YFSETQ. This CDR3 is built from 15 residues. The CDR3 DNA reads as TGCGCCAGCAGGCGGGACACCCCCTCCTCCTACGAGCAGTACTTC. The encoded protein is CASRRDTPSSYEQYF.

The genes are TRBV5-1 and TRBJ1-1, with D unclear. V was pared by 1 base and J by 5 bases, with 6 bases between. Germline V gene sequence: CDR1 SGHRS, CDR2 YFSETQ. The CDR3 sequence is 12 residues long. CDR3 sequence: CASSLTTTEAFF. CDR3 coding DNA: TGCGCCAGCAGCTTGACAACGACTGAAGCTTTCTTT.

The rearrangement uses TRBV28 and TRBJ2-5, with a tentative D call TRBD2 (6 bases). V lost 5 bases and J 11 bases, leaving 12 bases between the germline ends. This CDR3 has 11 residues. Germline CDR1 is MDHEN and CDR2 is SYDVKM. The DNA for the CDR3 is TGTGCCAGCAGTGCCTTCCGGGAGCAGTACTTC. It codes for CASSAFREQYF.

The chain employs TRBV4-1 and TRBJ2-7; 8 bases are a match to TRBD2. Trimming cost V 1 base and J 2 bases; bases outside gene matches: 1. CDR3 length: 14 amino acids. CDR1 is MGHRA and CDR2 is YSYEKL in the germline V gene. The CDR3 DNA sequence: TGCGCCAGCAGCCAAGGGCGGGGGGCCTACGAGCAGTACTTC. Its translation is CASSQGRGAYEQYF.